Following are 13 T cell receptor beta chains from one sample sequenced in a study of vaccination and CD4 T cells after COVID-19. Sequencing of the DNA from cultured CD4+ T cells was carried out with the Oncomine TCR Beta short-read assay. TCRdb reprocessed the PCR reads via MiXCR and lists one record per CDR3 protein. The sample lists some 9,600 distinct CDR3 sequences, around 64% occurring once. Treatment noted: approximately nine-day PBMC culture with coronavirus spike peptide pools or control peptides (ViraFEST assay). For these TCRs, the target antigens are not known. The sample comprised CD4+ T cells from blood, cultured in vitro. Source of these receptors: a human donor who had recovered from COVID-19.

V and J are TRBV20-1 and TRBJ1-5; TRBD1 is a possible D gene (6 bases). V was trimmed by 3 bases and J by 6 bases, leaving 12 bases between them. CDR1 and CDR2 from the germline V gene are DFQATT and SNEGSKA (reference sequence). The CDR3 runs 13 residues. The CDR3 coding sequence is TGCAGTGCTAGTATGGGGGGCGGTCAGCCCCAGCATTTT. It is translated as CSASMGGGQPQHF.

The chain carries TRBV2 and TRBJ2-5; possible D gene TRBD1, 5 bases. From germline, CDR1 is SNHLY and CDR2 FYNNEI. With 2 bases removed from V and 1 base from J, the gap between germline ends came to 11 bases. The CDR3 spans 15 residues. The CDR3 protein is CASSETRVIQETQYF. The CDR3 DNA is TGTGCCAGCAGTGAAACCAGGGTTATCCAAGAGACCCAGTACTTC.

This clonotype is large by share. The chain couples TRBV12-3 or TRBV12-4 to TRBJ1-5, with 10 positions matching TRBD1. CDR3 length equals 21 residues. With V trimmed by 3 bases and J by 7 bases, 24 bases remained unmatched. The CDR3 is CASSFRSPLRDRGMYGQPQHF. The CDR3 coding sequence is TGTGCCAGCAGTTTCCGGTCTCCCCTCCGGGACAGGGGTATGTACGGGCAGCCCCAGCATTTT.

V and J are TRBV19 and TRBJ1-1; D is possibly TRBD1 (6 bases). This CDR3 spans 14 amino acids. Trimming removed 3 bases from V and 1 base from J, with 9 bases in between. Per the germline V gene, CDR1 is LNHDA and CDR2 is SQIVND (reference sequence). CDR3 residues: CASSIRTANTEAFF. In DNA form, the CDR3 reads TGTGCCAGTAGTATCCGGACAGCGAACACTGAAGCTTTCTTT.

The rearrangement joins TRBV11-3 to TRBJ2-7; TRBD1 or TRBD2 may be the D gene (6 bases each). CDR1 and CDR2 from the germline V gene are SGHNT and YENEEA. The CDR3 consists of 15 residues. Trimming stripped 5 bases from V and 7 bases from J, with 21 bases between. Here the CDR3 reads CASSPGGSRGGEQYF. In DNA form, the CDR3 reads TGTGCCAGCAGCCCAGGTGGTAGCAGGGGAGGAGAGCAGTACTTC.

This clonotype has a handful of counts. The chain combines TRBV6-2 or TRBV6-3 with TRBJ2-7; D uncertain. Germline V gene sequence: CDR1 MNHEY, CDR2 SVGEGT. The ends were cut back, 1 base at V and 5 bases at J, with 3 bases in the middle. This CDR3 is 11 amino acids long. This CDR3 is CASSYFDEQYF. The CDR3 coding sequence is TGTGCCAGCAGTTACTTCGACGAGCAGTACTTC.

The rearrangement links TRBV6-2 or TRBV6-3 to TRBJ2-1; TRBD2 agrees at 7 bases. The CDR3 has 15 amino acids. Trimming took 5 bases from V and 4 from J; bases not matched to a gene: 8. Germline values: CDR1 MNHEY, CDR2 SVGEGT. The CDR3 nucleotides read TGTGCCAGCAGTGGGCTAGCGGAGTTATACAATGAGCAGTTCTTC. Amino acid sequence: CASSGLAELYNEQFF.

This chain uses TRBV7-2 with TRBJ1-1, with a tentative D call TRBD1 (6 bases). The CDR3 sequence is 14 residues long. The germline V and J ends were trimmed by 5 bases and 5 bases, with 15 bases remaining between them. From germline, CDR1 is SGHTA and CDR2 FQGNSA. CDR3 amino acids: CASSRWQGRTEAFF. CDR3 bases: TGTGCCAGCAGCCGTTGGCAGGGGAGAACTGAAGCTTTCTTT. Full variable domain (outside the CDR3, taken from reference TRBV7-2 and TRBJ1-1): GAGVSQSPSNKVTEKGKDVELRCDPISGHTALYWYRQSLGQGLEFLIYFQGNSAPDKSGLPSDRFSAERTGGSVSTLTIQRTQQEDSAVYLCASSRWQGRTEAFFGQGTRLTVV.

The rearrangement uses TRBV7-2 and TRBJ2-1; perhaps TRBD2 as D (5 bases). The CDR3 has 14 residues. Between the trimmed V and J ends, which lost 5 bases and 3 bases, there was a span of 11 bases. The germline V gene has CDR1 SGHTA and CDR2 FQGNSA. As DNA, the CDR3 is TGTGCCAGCAGCCAGCGGACCAACTACAATGAGCAGTTCTTC. Protein: CASSQRTNYNEQFF.

This clonotype was observed a single time. The chain uses TRBV7-9 and TRBJ2-7; 8 bases are a match to TRBD1. The germline gives CDR1 SEHNR, CDR2 FQNEAQ (reference sequence). The CDR3 spans 14 residues. Trimming cost V 5 bases and J 1 base; bases outside gene matches: 4. The DNA of the CDR3 is TGTGCCAGCAGCCAGGACAGGGCTTCCTACGAGCAGTACTTC. Protein sequence: CASSQDRASYEQYF.

This chain links TRBV7-2 with TRBJ2-4; TRBD1 aligns across 8 bases. This CDR3 is 16 amino acids long. Germline CDR1 is SGHTA and CDR2 is FQGNSA. The J segment lost 0 bases and the V segment lost 5 bases, leaving 6 bases of the junction unmatched. CDR3 loop: CASSHRQGKAKNIQYF. The CDR3 DNA is TGTGCCAGCAGCCATAGACAGGGGAAAGCCAAAAACATTCAGTACTTC.

This clonotype was seen a single time. This rearrangement joins TRBV7-8 to TRBJ1-5; 10 nucleotides align to TRBD1. J lost 5 bases, V lost 5 bases, and 6 bases had no gene match. Germline V gene data show CDR1 as SGHVS and CDR2 as FQNEAQ. CDR3 length equals 15 residues. CDR3 amino acids: CASSNGQGVHQPQHF. CDR3 nucleotides: TGTGCCAGCAGCAACGGACAGGGGGTCCATCAGCCCCAGCATTTT.

The rearrangement links TRBV7-8 to TRBJ1-1; 7 nucleotides align to TRBD1. Germline CDR1 SGHVS, CDR2 FQNEAQ. CDR3 length: 14 residues. V lost 5 bases and J lost 5; bases outside the gene matches: 8. CDR3 nucleotides: TGTGCCAGCAGCGAGAGGGGGCGGGAGACTGAAGCTTTCTTT. This translates into CASSERGRETEAFF.